Listed here are 29 T cell receptor beta chains from one sample, sequenced in a study of early T cells in non-severe SARS-CoV-2 infection (dated by TCRdb to about 2021). The library came from 5' RACE. The sequencer was a NextSeq 500. The public reads were run again by TCRdb, first through fastp at Q25 and then through MiXCR, and only productive beta chains were kept. Every distinct CDR3 protein forms one entry, paired with its most common genes and DNA. For this sample the table gives just under 45,000 distinct CDR3 sequences, of which about a tenth were detected only once. Approximately 8.7% of the sample is in the top ten clones. Source material: whole blood. Receptor source: an adult who was a healthcare worker with PCR-confirmed SARS-CoV-2 infection or an uninfected control (not recorded which).

This clonotype was seen many times. The chain links TRBV7-3 to TRBJ2-2, with D possibly matching TRBD1 (6 bases). The CDR3 runs 15 residues. V dropped 5 bases and J dropped 6 bases, with 16 bases sitting between them. Germline CDR1 reads SGHTA; CDR2 reads FQGTGA. DNA for the CDR3: TGTGCCAGCAGCCCCAACAGGGCCGGGGCCGGGGAGCTGTTTTTT. It is translated as CASSPNRAGAGELFF.

In this sample, this clonotype turned up many times. The J gene is TRBJ2-5, the V gene TRBV20-1; D possibly corresponds to TRBD2 (6 bases). Trimming pared 2 bases from V and 0 bases from J, leaving 13 bases between. Germline V lookup: CDR1 DFQATT, CDR2 SNEGSKA (reference sequence). This CDR3 is built from 15 residues. The CDR3 loop reads CSARRVADYQETQYF. The CDR3 DNA reads as TGCAGTGCTAGAAGGGTAGCGGATTACCAAGAGACCCAGTACTTC.

This clonotype was recorded at least ten times. The CDR3 bases are TGTGCCAGCAGTTTCTACACCGGGGAGCTGTTTTTT. The encoded protein is CASSFYTGELFF. J is TRBJ2-2 and V is TRBV12-3 or TRBV12-4; D unresolved. The CDR3 consists of 12 residues. V was trimmed by 3 bases and J by 3 bases, leaving 2 bases between them.

This clonotype appeared many times. The genes are TRBV19 and TRBJ2-1, with D perhaps TRBD1 (6 bases). The CDR3 totals 14 residues. In germline, CDR1 is LNHDA, CDR2 SQIVND (reference sequence). DNA for the CDR3: TGTGTAGTAAGATCAGGGGCCGGCTACAATGAGCAGTTCTTC. Protein sequence: CVVRSGAGYNEQFF.

CDR3 sequence reads: CAWSMMNTEAFF. CDR3 nucleotide sequence: TGTGCCTGGAGTATGATGAACACTGAAGCTTTCTTT. The chain links TRBV30 to TRBJ1-1, with no clear D. The CDR3 extends over 12 amino acids. Trimming removed 2 bases at V and 0 bases at J, with 4 bases between. Germline V lookup: CDR1 GTSNPN, CDR2 SVGIG (reference sequence).

The V and J genes are TRBV3-1 and TRBJ2-6; the D gene could be TRBD1 or TRBD2 (5 bases each). Germline CDR1 LGHDT, CDR2 YNNKEL (reference sequence). V was trimmed by 0 bases and J by 1 base, leaving 13 bases between them. The CDR3 is 18 amino acids. CDR3 in amino acids: CASSQDPQGGSGANVLTF. CDR3 DNA: TGTGCCAGCAGCCAAGATCCGCAGGGCGGGTCTGGGGCCAACGTCCTGACTTTC.

This clonotype was found a few times. The rearrangement links TRBV12-3 or TRBV12-4 to TRBJ2-1; 9 nucleotides match TRBD2. Unmatched junction bases numbered 8, after V lost 8 bases and J lost 6 bases. The CDR3 is 14 amino acids. The CDR3 spells CASGETSGSNEQFF. The CDR3 nucleotides read TGTGCCAGCGGGGAGACTAGCGGTTCCAATGAGCAGTTCTTC.

The chain links TRBV5-5 to TRBJ1-2; a possible D gene is TRBD1 (6 bases). The CDR3 is 14 amino acids. Trimming pared 4 bases from V and 1 base from J, leaving 11 bases between. CDR1 SGHKS and CDR2 YYEKEE come from the germline V gene (reference sequence). The CDR3 reads CASSGGHGNYGYTF. The DNA of the CDR3 is TGTGCCAGCAGCGGGGGACACGGTAACTATGGCTACACCTTC.

This clonotype was seen repeatedly, ten times or more. This chain links TRBV7-7 with TRBJ2-1; D assignment may be TRBD1 or TRBD2 (6 bases each). Germline V gives CDR1 SSHAT, CDR2 FNYEAQ (reference sequence). This CDR3 region has 13 residues. V lost 2 bases, J lost 8 bases, and 10 bases lay in between. The CDR3 sequence is CASSLWGADEQFF. CDR3 coding DNA: TGTGCCAGCAGCTTATGGGGGGCAGATGAGCAGTTCTTC.

The chain is built from TRBV6-2 or TRBV6-3 and TRBJ1-2, with TRBD1 matching over 12 bases. The CDR3 consists of 14 residues. J lost 6 bases, V lost 8 bases, and 7 bases had no gene match. CDR1 and CDR2 (germline): MNHEY, SVGEGT. Here the CDR3 reads CASRDRGRLHGYTF. The CDR3 nucleotides are TGTGCCAGCCGGGACAGGGGGCGACTCCATGGCTACACCTTC.

This clonotype was seen a few times. The chain links TRBV29-1 to TRBJ2-2, with 10 bases that match TRBD1. Germline V gives CDR1 SQVTM, CDR2 ANQGSEA. With V trimmed by 4 bases and J by 5 bases, 7 bases remained unmatched. This CDR3 spans 15 amino acids. CDR3 DNA: TGCAGCGTTGTTCCTGACAGGGGGCGGACCGGGGAGCTGTTTTTT. It translates to CSVVPDRGRTGELFF.

For this clonotype: Since a much larger clone is just one base distant, this may be a read error. The V call is TRBV20-1, the J call TRBJ2-2, with D possibly TRBD2 on 6 matching bases. Trimming left V 1 base short and J 4 bases short, with 10 bases between. Germline V gene sequence: CDR1 DFQATT, CDR2 SNEGSKA (reference sequence). The CDR3 sequence is 14 residues long. The CDR3: CSARAGTGTGELFF. The CDR3, as DNA: TGCAGTGCTAGAGCGGGGACTGGCACCGGGGAGCTGTTTTTT.

This clonotype was seen repeatedly, ten times or more. This chain connects TRBV10-1 to TRBJ2-5; D assignment may be TRBD1 or TRBD2 (6 bases each). The V end lost 3 bases, the J end lost 5 bases, and 10 bases lay between the germline ends. CDR1 is WNHNN and CDR2 is SYGVQD in the germline V gene (reference sequence). The CDR3 is 13 amino acids. The CDR3 here is CASSEGGRETQYF. In DNA, the CDR3 is TGCGCCAGCAGTGAAGGGGGGAGGGAGACCCAGTACTTC.

This clonotype has ten or more counts. J is TRBJ1-1 and V is TRBV20-1; D might be TRBD1 (5 bases). CDR3 length: 11 amino acids. The germline V gene encodes CDR1 DFQATT and CDR2 SNEGSKA (reference sequence). V shed 3 bases and J shed 5 bases, with 7 bases lying between them. The DNA of the CDR3 is TGCAGTGCTAGCGGGGGGACTGAAGCTTTCTTT. It specifies CSASGGTEAFF.

In this sample, this clonotype turned up many times. V is TRBV9 and J is TRBJ2-1; D is perhaps TRBD2 (5 bases). The CDR3 extends over 16 amino acids. Trimming took 0 bases from V and 6 from J, leaving 16 bases between them. CDR1 and CDR2 from the germline V gene are SGDLS and YYNGEE. In nucleotides, the CDR3 is TGTGCCAGCAGCGTAGGAGGGTCGGGGTTACTCAATGAGCAGTTCTTC. This translates into CASSVGGSGLLNEQFF.

V is TRBV24-1 and J is TRBJ2-2; 9 bases align to TRBD1. V lost 1 base to trimming and J lost 7 bases; unmatched junction nucleotides: 6. The germline gives CDR1 KGHDR, CDR2 SFDVKD. The CDR3 totals 16 residues. The chain's CDR3 is CATSDFGGQGHGELFF. DNA of the CDR3: TGTGCCACCAGTGATTTTGGGGGACAGGGCCACGGGGAGCTGTTTTTT.

The V and J genes are TRBV7-9 and TRBJ1-5; TRBD1 might be the D (5 bases). CDR3 length equals 13 residues. Trimming left V 5 bases short and J 4 bases short, with 9 bases between. Germline V lookup: CDR1 SEHNR, CDR2 FQNEAQ (reference sequence). The CDR3 DNA is TGTGCCAGCAGCAGGGACCCGAATCAGCCCCAGCATTTT. This sequence encodes CASSRDPNQPQHF.

This clonotype has only a few counts. This chain connects TRBV6-5 to TRBJ2-7; 11 nucleotides match TRBD1. The germline CDR1 and CDR2 sequences are MNHEY and SVGAGI. V was pared by 2 bases and J by 3 bases, with 6 bases of the junction left unmatched. This CDR3 has 16 amino acids. This chain's CDR3 is CASSYKLDRGLYEQYF. CDR3 in DNA: TGTGCCAGCAGTTACAAACTGGACAGGGGGCTCTACGAGCAGTACTTC.

In its sample, this clonotype was seen many times. The chain uses TRBV7-9 and TRBJ2-1; 7 bases align to TRBD1. Trimming removed 3 bases from V and 8 bases from J; junction bases left unmatched: 7. The CDR3 length is 14 residues. Germline CDR1 reads SEHNR; CDR2 reads FQNEAQ (reference sequence). The CDR3 here is CASSFNRGMDEQFF. In nucleotides, the CDR3 is TGTGCCAGCAGCTTCAACAGGGGAATGGATGAGCAGTTCTTC.

This clonotype was recorded a few times. V and J are TRBV7-7 and TRBJ2-1, with D possibly matching TRBD2 (6 bases). The germline V and J ends were trimmed by 1 base and 1 base, with 11 bases remaining between them. This CDR3 region has 16 residues. Germline CDR1 SSHAT, CDR2 FNYEAQ (reference sequence). The CDR3 nucleotides read TGTGCCAGCAGCTTAGGGGGGGTGAGTTCCTACAATGAGCAGTTCTTC. Its translation is CASSLGGVSSYNEQFF.

This clonotype was seen at least ten times. V usage is TRBV7-9 and J usage is TRBJ1-5, with TRBD1 matching 7 bases. The CDR3 runs to 16 residues. V was pared by 5 bases and J by 1 base, with 8 bases of the junction left unmatched. Germline lookup yields CDR1 SEHNR and CDR2 FQNEAQ (reference sequence). The CDR3 bases are TGTGCCAGCAGCGAAGACAGGGTTTCGAGCAATCAGCCCCAGCATTTT. Its translation is CASSEDRVSSNQPQHF. Complete variable domain (other parts from reference TRBV7-9 and TRBJ1-5): DTGVSQNPRHKITKRGQNVTFRCDPISEHNRLYWYRQTLGQGPEFLTYFQNEAQLEKSRLLSDRFSAERPKGSFSTLEIQRTEQGDSAMYLCASSEDRVSSNQPQHFGDGTRLSIL.

The chain combines TRBV12-3 or TRBV12-4 with TRBJ1-5; D is uncertain. The V end was cut by 1 base, the J end by 2 bases, with 12 bases between. The CDR3 has 16 amino acids. CDR3 amino acids: CASSLDRGRGNQPQHF. The CDR3 nucleotides are TGTGCCAGCAGTTTAGACCGCGGAAGGGGCAATCAGCCCCAGCATTTT.

This clonotype has at least ten counts. The chain links TRBV24-1 to TRBJ2-5; weak D call: TRBD1 (6 bases). The CDR3 consists of 15 residues. Trimming stripped 3 bases from V and 0 bases from J, with 10 bases between. Germline V gives CDR1 KGHDR, CDR2 SFDVKD. CDR3 DNA: TGTGCCACCAGTGATGCTGACAGGTACCAAGAGACCCAGTACTTC. This encodes CATSDADRYQETQYF.

This clonotype was seen at least ten times. This rearrangement joins TRBV9 to TRBJ1-1, with 10 bases identical to TRBD1. The V and J ends lost 7 bases and 1 base, in that order; junction bases with no gene match: 16. CDR3 length: 18 residues. Germline values: CDR1 SGDLS, CDR2 YYNGEE. CDR3: CASRAPPGQGKENTEAFF. The CDR3 DNA reads TGTGCCAGCCGCGCCCCGCCGGGACAGGGGAAGGAGAACACTGAAGCTTTCTTT.

This clonotype was seen repeatedly, ten times or more. The J gene is TRBJ2-5, the V gene TRBV29-1; TRBD2 matches 7 bases. CDR3 length equals 10 residues. From germline, CDR1 is SQVTM and CDR2 ANQGSEA. Trimming removed 7 bases from V and 5 bases from J; junction bases left unmatched: 1. This CDR3 is CSGGGETQYF. The CDR3 coding sequence is TGCAGCGGGGGAGGGGAGACCCAGTACTTC.

This clonotype was counted between two and nine times. The J gene is TRBJ2-6, the V gene TRBV20-1; maybe TRBD1 (7 bases). Trimming pared 3 bases from V and 1 base from J, leaving 25 bases between. This CDR3 has 20 residues. In germline, CDR1 is DFQATT, CDR2 SNEGSKA (reference sequence). The DNA of the CDR3 is TGCAGTGCTAGGGGGCCCGGGGGCACAAACAGGGGATCTGGGGCCAACGTCCTGACTTTC. This codes for CSARGPGGTNRGSGANVLTF.

This clonotype turned up a few times. The chain carries TRBV15 and TRBJ2-5; 11 positions match TRBD2. The CDR3 totals 16 residues. The trim removed 4 bases at V and 4 bases at J, leaving 8 bases unmatched. Germline V gene lookup returns CDR1 LNHNV and CDR2 YYDKDF (reference sequence). The CDR3 nucleotides read TGTGCCACCAGCATCCTAGCGGGGGGTTCTGCAGAGACCCAGTACTTC. Translated, it gives CATSILAGGSAETQYF.

CDR3 region: CSARDPQGPNTGELFF. The DNA for the CDR3 is TGCAGTGCTAGAGACCCCCAGGGTCCGAACACCGGGGAGCTGTTTTTT. The rearrangement uses TRBV20-1 and TRBJ2-2; D perhaps matches TRBD1 (5 bases). Trimming took off 0 bases at V and 0 bases at J, with 11 bases between the two ends. Germline CDR1 and CDR2: DFQATT and SNEGSKA (reference sequence). The CDR3 has 16 residues.

This clonotype was counted between two and nine times. V and J are TRBV25-1 and TRBJ1-4; weak D call: TRBD1 (6 bases). The germline V gene has CDR1 MGHDK and CDR2 SYGVNS. Trimming pared 4 bases from V and 6 bases from J, leaving 15 bases between. The CDR3 loop spans 15 amino acids. CDR3 protein: CASSGRVGGYEKLFF. The CDR3 DNA is TGTGCCAGCAGTGGCAGGGTAGGGGGTTATGAAAAACTGTTTTTT. Variable domain in full (rest from reference TRBV25-1 and TRBJ1-4): EADIYQTPRYLVIGTGKKITLECSQTMGHDKMYWYQQDPGMELHLIHYSYGVNSTEKGDLSSESTVSRIRTEHFPLTLESARPSHTSQYLCASSGRVGGYEKLFFGSGTQLSVL.